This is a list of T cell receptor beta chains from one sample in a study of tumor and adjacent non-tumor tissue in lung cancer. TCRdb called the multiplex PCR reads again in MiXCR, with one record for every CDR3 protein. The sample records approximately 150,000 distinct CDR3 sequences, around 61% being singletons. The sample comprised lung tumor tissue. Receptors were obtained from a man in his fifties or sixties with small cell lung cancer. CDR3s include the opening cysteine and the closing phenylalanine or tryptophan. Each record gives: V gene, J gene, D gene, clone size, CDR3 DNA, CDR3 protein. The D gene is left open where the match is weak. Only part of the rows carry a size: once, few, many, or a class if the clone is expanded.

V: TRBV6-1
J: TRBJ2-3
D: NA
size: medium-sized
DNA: TGTGCCAGCGTCAGCTCGAGCACAGATACGCAGTATTTT
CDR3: CASVSSSTDTQYF

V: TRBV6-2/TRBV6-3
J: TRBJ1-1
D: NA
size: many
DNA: TGTGCCAGCAAGGGTCAGCTGAACACTGAAGCTTTCTTT
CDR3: CASKGQLNTEAFF

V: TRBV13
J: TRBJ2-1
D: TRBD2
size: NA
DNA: TGTGCCAGCAGCCTTTTGGGGACTAGCGGGGACAATGAGCAGTTCTTC
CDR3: CASSLLGTSGDNEQFF

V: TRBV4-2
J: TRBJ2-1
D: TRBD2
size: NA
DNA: TGTGCTAGCAGCCAAGAGCGGGAGGCGCACAATGAGCAGTTCTTC
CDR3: CASSQEREAHNEQFF

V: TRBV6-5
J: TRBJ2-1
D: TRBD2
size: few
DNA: TGTGCCAGCAGTTTACCCGGGACTAGCGCCTCCAATGAGCAGTTCTTC
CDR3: CASSLPGTSASNEQFF

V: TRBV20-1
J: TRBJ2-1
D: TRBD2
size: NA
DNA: TGCAGTGCTAGAGACCTTGGCTGGCTAGCGGCAAATGAGCAGTTCTTC
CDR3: CSARDLGWLAANEQFF

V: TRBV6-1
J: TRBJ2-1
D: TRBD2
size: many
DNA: TGTGCCAGCAGTGCTACCCGAAGCGGGAGGCACAATGAGCAGTTCTTC
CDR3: CASSATRSGRHNEQFF

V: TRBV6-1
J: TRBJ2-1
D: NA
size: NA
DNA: TGTGCCATCACCCTAAGACCCTTTTCCTATGAGCAGTTCTTC
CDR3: CAITLRPFSYEQFF

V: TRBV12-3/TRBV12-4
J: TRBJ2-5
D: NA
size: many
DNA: TGTGCCAGCAGTGCCGGTCCTGGGACCCAGTACTTC
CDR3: CASSAGPGTQYF

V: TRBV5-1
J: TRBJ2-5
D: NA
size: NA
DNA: TGCGCCAGCAGCTCATCCTGGAGGGGTGAGACCCAGTACTTC
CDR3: CASSSSWRGETQYF

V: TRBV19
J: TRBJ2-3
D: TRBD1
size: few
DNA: TGTGCCACCCGGACAGGAGATACGCAGTATTTT
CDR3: CATRTGDTQYF

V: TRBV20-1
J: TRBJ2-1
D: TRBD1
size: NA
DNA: TGCAGTGCTAGGGATAGTCGGGACAGGGTCCCCTACAATGGGCAGTTCTTC
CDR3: CSARDSRDRVPYNGQFF

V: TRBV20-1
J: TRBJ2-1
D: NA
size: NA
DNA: TGCAGTGCTAGTGCCCCTCATTTAATCTACAATGAGAAGTTTTTC
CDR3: CSASAPHLIYNEKFF

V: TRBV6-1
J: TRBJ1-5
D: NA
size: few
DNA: TGTGCCAGCAACAGGCCCAAGGACGATCGGCCCCAGCATTTT
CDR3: CASNRPKDDRPQHF

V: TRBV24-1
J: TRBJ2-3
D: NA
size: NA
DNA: TGTGCCACCAGTGACTCGCTAGTAGATACGCAGTATTTT
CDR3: CATSDSLVDTQYF